This T cell receptor (beta chain) emerged from a study of breast tumors, draining lymph nodes, adjacent tissues. Study-wide findings and caveats: That most tumor T cells come from lymph nodes remained unproven.

The lymph nodes were axillary draining lymph nodes from breast cancer patients. As to this clonotype: The target antigen is unknown.

TCRdb passed the multiplex PCR reads through MiXCR, listing each CDR3 protein once. The sample includes 85,000 to 130,000 distinct CDR3 sequences, 30% of them seen just once. The TCR was taken from a female donor with breast cancer. Some clones in this sample may be carry-over from other donors' samples. The specimen was axillary lymph node tissue.

CDR3 in DNA: TGTGCCAGCAGTTTATGGTCCAGCGGGGGGGCTATTGAGCAGTTCTTC. Encoded protein: CASSLWSSGGAIEQFF. The chain links TRBV12-3 or TRBV12-4 to TRBJ2-1, with 10 bases aligning to TRBD2. The ends lost 2 bases at V and 9 bases at J; junction bases unmatched: 10. The CDR3 has 16 residues.